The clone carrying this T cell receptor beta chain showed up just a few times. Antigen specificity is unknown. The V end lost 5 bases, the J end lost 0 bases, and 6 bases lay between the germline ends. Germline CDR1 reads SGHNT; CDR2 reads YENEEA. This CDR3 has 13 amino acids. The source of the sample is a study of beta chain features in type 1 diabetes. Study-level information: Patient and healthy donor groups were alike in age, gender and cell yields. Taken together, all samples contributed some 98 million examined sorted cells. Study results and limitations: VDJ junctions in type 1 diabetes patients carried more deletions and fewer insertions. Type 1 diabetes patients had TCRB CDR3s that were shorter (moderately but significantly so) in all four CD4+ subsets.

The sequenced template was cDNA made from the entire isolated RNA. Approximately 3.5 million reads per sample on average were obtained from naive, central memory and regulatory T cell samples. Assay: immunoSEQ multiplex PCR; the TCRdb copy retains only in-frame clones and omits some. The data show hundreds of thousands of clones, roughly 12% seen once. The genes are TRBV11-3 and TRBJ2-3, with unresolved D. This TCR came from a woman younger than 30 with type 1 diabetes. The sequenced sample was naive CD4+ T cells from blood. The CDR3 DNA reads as TGTGCCAGCAGCCCACAAAGCACAGATACGCAGTATTTT. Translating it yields CASSPQSTDTQYF.